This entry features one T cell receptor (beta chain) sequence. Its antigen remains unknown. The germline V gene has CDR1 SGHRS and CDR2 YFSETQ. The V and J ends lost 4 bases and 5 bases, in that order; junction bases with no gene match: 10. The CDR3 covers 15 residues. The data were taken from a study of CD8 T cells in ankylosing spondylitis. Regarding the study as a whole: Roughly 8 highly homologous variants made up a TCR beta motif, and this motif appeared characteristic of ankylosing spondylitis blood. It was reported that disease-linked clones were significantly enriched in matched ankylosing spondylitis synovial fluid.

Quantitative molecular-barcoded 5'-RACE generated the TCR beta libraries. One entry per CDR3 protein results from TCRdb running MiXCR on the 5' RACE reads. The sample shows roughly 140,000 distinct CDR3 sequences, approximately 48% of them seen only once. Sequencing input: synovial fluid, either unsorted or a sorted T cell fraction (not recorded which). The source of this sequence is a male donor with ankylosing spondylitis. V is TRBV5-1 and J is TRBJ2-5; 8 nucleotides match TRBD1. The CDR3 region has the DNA TGCGCCAGCAGCCCCTACAGCGACAGGGGCGAGACCCAGTACTTC. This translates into CASSPYSDRGETQYF. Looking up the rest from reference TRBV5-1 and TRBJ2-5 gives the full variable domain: KAGVTQTPRYLIKTRGQQVTLSCSPISGHRSVSWYQQTPGQGLQFLFEYFSETQRNKGNFPGRFSGRQFSNSRSEMNVSTLELGDSALYLCASSPYSDRGETQYFGPGTRLLVL.